The T cell receptor (beta chain) under discussion was sequenced for a study of radiotherapy plus CTLA-4 blockade in lung cancer. Across the study: Objective responses occurred in around 18% of patients; over 25% had disease control. Study observations and caveats: The authors reported that early blood T cell clone dynamics, with interferon-beta, best predicted response. TCR clones from tumors expanded in blood after radiotherapy plus ipilimumab.

The data were produced by immunoSEQ multiplex PCR, yet TCRdb's version contains in-frame clones alone and is incomplete. The sample lists 52,000 or so clones, more than 60% occurring once. People whose metastatic non-small-cell lung cancer was chemo-refractory got focal radiation along with CTLA-4 blockade by ipilimumab. This clone was observed a few times. Antigen specificity is unknown. This receptor was identified in a human donor with non-small cell lung cancer who had a partial response to radiotherapy plus ipilimumab. The sample was peripheral blood, taken from a patient treated with radiotherapy plus ipilimumab.

Here the CDR3 reads CATSRGGETSTDTQYF. Written as DNA, the CDR3 is TGTGCCACCAGCAGGGGGGGGGAGACTAGCACAGATACGCAGTATTTT. The gene calls are TRBV15 and TRBJ2-3; TRBD2 matches 7 bases. Germline V gives CDR1 LNHNV, CDR2 YYDKDF (reference sequence). V lost 3 bases and J lost 0; bases outside the gene matches: 6. The CDR3 length is 16 residues.